The rows below give T cell receptor beta chains drawn from one sample of a study of T and B cells in COVID-19 patients. Via MiXCR, TCRdb re-called the multiplex PCR reads, giving one row per CDR3 protein. This sample yields about 11,000 distinct CDR3 sequences, of which nearly 30% are seen a single time; about 30% belongs to the top ten. Specimen: blood. The receptors were gathered from a human donor who had recovered from COVID-19. Each CDR3 is given with its conserved first and last residue. The D gene is left open where the match is weak. Size is omitted from some rows. Given values are once, few, many or a class for expanded clones.

.,.,TRBJ2-7,TRBV12-3/TRBV12-4,TGTGCCGGCACCCACAGTTTAAGCTCCTACGAGCAGTACTTC,CAGTHSLSSYEQYF
.,.,TRBJ2-3,TRBV5-6,TGTGCCAGCAAATTGTTGAGAGCGCGGGACCCAGATACGCAGTATTTT,CASKLLRARDPDTQYF
TRBD1,.,TRBJ1-3,TRBV29-1,TGCAGCGTTGAGGGACAGGGTCAGTCTGGAAACACCATATATTTT,CSVEGQGQSGNTIYF
.,.,TRBJ2-5,TRBV6-1,TGTGCCAGCAGTGGAGGGGAGTTTCGGGAGACCCAGTACTTC,CASSGGEFRETQYF
.,once,TRBJ2-7,TRBV5-1,TGCGCCAGCAGCTTGGACGGACCCTACGAGCAGTACTTC,CASSLDGPYEQYF
TRBD2,.,TRBJ2-1,TRBV7-2,TGTGCCAGCAGCTACCTAGGGGCGGGAGCCGGTGAGCAGTTCTTC,CASSYLGAGAGEQFF
TRBD1,many,TRBJ2-7,TRBV15,TGTGCCACCAGCAGAGATCCGGGACAGGGGGTGGGGGAGCAGTACTTC,CATSRDPGQGVGEQYF
.,medium-sized,TRBJ2-1,TRBV29-1,TGCAGCGTTACGGCTAGCAGTTCCACTGAGCAGTTCTTC,CSVTASSSTEQFF
.,.,TRBJ1-5,TRBV19,TGTGCCAGTAGCTATACTAGCAATCAGCCCCAGCATTTT,CASSYTSNQPQHF
.,.,TRBJ2-7,TRBV7-9,TGTGCCAGCAGCTCAAATAGGGTCCCGGAGGGCCGGTACGAGCAGTACTTC,CASSSNRVPEGRYEQYF
.,.,TRBJ2-1,TRBV29-1,TGCAGCGTTCGGCAGGGACAACCCCCAGTCTTC,CSVRQGQPPVF
.,once,TRBJ1-1,TRBV30,TGTGCCTGGAGTTTAGGGGGGCTTGGGAACACTGAAGCTTTCTTT,CAWSLGGLGNTEAFF
.,.,TRBJ2-5,TRBV19,TGTGCCACCAGTGGGCCCTCGGTCGAGTCCCAAGAGACCCAGTACTTC,CATSGPSVESQETQYF
.,medium-sized,TRBJ2-1,TRBV29-1,TGCAGCGTACCAGGGTCAGAGATGGTCAATGAGCAGTTCTTC,CSVPGSEMVNEQFF
TRBD1,many,TRBJ1-5,TRBV19,TGTGCCAGTAGTACAGGGGGCGGGAGGCCCCAGCATTTT,CASSTGGGRPQHF
TRBD1,.,TRBJ1-2,TRBV5-5,TGTGCCAGCAGCCAGGGACAGGGGGGCCTAGATGGCTACACCTTC,CASSQGQGGLDGYTF
.,medium-sized,TRBJ2-1,TRBV19,TGTGCCAGTACCCGACTAGGGCGCAATGAGCAGTTCTTC,CASTRLGRNEQFF
.,few,TRBJ2-7,TRBV6-2/TRBV6-3,TGTGCCAGCAGTTACAAGGGCCTTATCTACGAGCAGTACTTC,CASSYKGLIYEQYF
.,.,TRBJ2-7,TRBV27,TGTGCCAGCAGTTTAGGGGGGCGAGCCTACGAGCAGTACTTC,CASSLGGRAYEQYF
.,medium-sized,TRBJ2-3,TRBV15,TGTGCCACCAGCAGAGCTGGCTACACAGATACGCAGTATTTT,CATSRAGYTDTQYF
.,.,TRBJ1-1,TRBV27,TGTGCCTCCCGGGTCGGGATGAACACTGAAGCTTTCTTT,CASRVGMNTEAFF
.,many,TRBJ2-1,TRBV27,TGTGCCAGCAGTGTCGCACTAGACTCCTACAATGAGCAGTTCTTC,CASSVALDSYNEQFF
TRBD1,.,TRBJ2-1,TRBV6-1,TGTGCCAGCAGTCCCCGACAGGGTGTCGTCTTC,CASSPRQGVVF
.,.,TRBJ1-5,TRBV10-1,TGCGCCAGGGTCAGGGCGGACAATCAGCCCCAGCATTTT,CARVRADNQPQHF
TRBD1,.,TRBJ2-3,TRBV7-9,TGTGCCAGCAAAACCGGGACAGGATCCGATACGCAGTATTTT,CASKTGTGSDTQYF
TRBD2,.,TRBJ2-3,TRBV6-4,TGTGCCAGGCGTCATCTAGCGGGAGGGCCTGGAGGCACAGATACGCAGTATTTT,CARRHLAGGPGGTDTQYF
.,few,TRBJ1-6,TRBV28,TGTGCCAGCAGTTTATTGGCTGTAACATTGTGGGGACATACGACCTATAATTCACCCCTCCACTTT,CASSLLAVTLWGHTTYNSPLHF
TRBD2,once,TRBJ2-7,TRBV5-6,TGTGCCAGCAGCTTGGTTCAGCGGGAGTACAATGAGCAGTACTTC,CASSLVQREYNEQYF
.,.,TRBJ2-1,TRBV24-1,TGTGCCACCAAGTGGGGCAATGAGCAGTTCTTC,CATKWGNEQFF
TRBD2,few,TRBJ2-1,TRBV5-1,TGCGCCAGCAGCTTGCAGCGGGAGGTCGATGAGCAGTTCTTC,CASSLQREVDEQFF
.,medium-sized,TRBJ2-5,TRBV6-5,TGTGCCAGCAGTTACGGAGGTCGTCAAGAGACCCAGTACTTC,CASSYGGRQETQYF
.,medium-sized,TRBJ1-4,TRBV19,TGTGCCAGTAGTAGGGGGGACGGGACGAGTCCTGAAAAACTGTTTTTT,CASSRGDGTSPEKLFF
.,medium-sized,TRBJ2-2,TRBV18,TGTGCCAGCTCACCCCGAGGACGGGGCGGTAACACCGGGGAGCTGTTTTTT,CASSPRGRGGNTGELFF
.,few,TRBJ2-6,TRBV30,TGTGCCTGGAGTGGGACGTCTGGGGCCAACGTCCTGACTTTC,CAWSGTSGANVLTF
.,few,TRBJ1-4,TRBV7-9,TGTGCCACCCAACTCGGGACTAATGAAAAACTGTTTTTT,CATQLGTNEKLFF
.,few,TRBJ1-2,TRBV6-1,TGTGCCAGCAGTGGAGGAGCCGGGACAACCCACCCTACTAACTATGGCTACACCTTC,CASSGGAGTTHPTNYGYTF
TRBD2,large,TRBJ2-2,TRBV6-2/TRBV6-3,TGTGCCAGCAGCCCGACGGGACTAGCGGGCACCGGGGAGCTGTTTTTT,CASSPTGLAGTGELFF
.,few,TRBJ1-6,TRBV19,TGTGCCAGTAGTATTAGGGATATCAATTCACCCCTCCACTTT,CASSIRDINSPLHF
.,few,TRBJ2-4,TRBV18,TGTGCCAGCTCACCACCTAGTGGCGTTGCCAAAAACATTCAGTACTTC,CASSPPSGVAKNIQYF
.,.,TRBJ2-1,TRBV19,TGTGCCATTGCAGGGGACGATGAGCAGTTCTTC,CAIAGDDEQFF
.,.,TRBJ1-6,TRBV7-9,TGTGCCAGCAGCTTAGGTTCCAATTCACCCCTCCACTTT,CASSLGSNSPLHF
TRBD2,medium-sized,TRBJ2-5,TRBV15,TGTGCCACCAGCAGAGACCAGGGACTACAAGAGACCCAGTACTTC,CATSRDQGLQETQYF
TRBD1,.,TRBJ2-5,TRBV19,TGTGCCAGTAAGGGTTCAGGGGACAGGGGGCGAGAGACCCAGTACTTC,CASKGSGDRGRETQYF